This T cell receptor (beta chain) appears in the sequencing data of a study of persistence of HIV-infected CD4 T cells. The immunoSEQ assay was version 4, run in survey mode. Produced via immunoSEQ multiplex PCR; TCRdb's table is partial and in-frame only. This sample carries 25,000 to 30,000 clones, roughly 78% of them seen once, and the ten largest clones take 3.5% to 5.5%. The V end lost 6 bases, the J end lost 1 base, and 13 bases lay between the germline ends. The germline gives CDR1 SGHRS, CDR2 YFSETQ. This CDR3 is 14 amino acids long. Stimulation used 9 to 10 ug/mL lysate from CMV-infected fibroblasts. CD40L-negative CD69-negative CD45RO-high memory CD4+ T cells were sorted as populations depleted of antigen-responding cells. Donors had CD4+ T cell counts above 400 cells/uL and were CMV-seropositive. A roughly 20-hour stimulation of CD8-depleted PBMCs used anti-CD28/CD49d costimulation, CD40-blocking antibody and enfuvirtide.

In regard to this clone: The target antigen is unknown.

The sample in question was CD4+ T cells sorted from PBMCs after 18-hour stimulation, obtained from a patient who received antiretroviral therapy. This chain connects TRBV5-1 to TRBJ1-1, with D uncertain. This receptor was identified in an adult man with HIV who was CMV-seropositive. In DNA, the CDR3 is TGCGCCAGCATTCTCGATTCGGGGAACACTGAAGCTTTCTTT. Encoded protein: CASILDSGNTEAFF.